Here is one TCR beta chain with its context. Its cognate antigen is unknown. The data belong to a study of T cell clonotyping in hematopoietic cell transplantation. Study overall: Recipient samples before transplant were obtained post-cytoreduction. The study, taken as a whole, reports: Recipient TCR diversity dropped after transplant; expanded clonotypes rose from day 30 to 180. At the given depth, recipient repertoires were over 97% de novo clonotypes. Higher Inverse Simpson Index values in graft donor and pretransplant recipient predicted broader posttransplant TCR diversity.

Time point noted: recipient sample about 28 days before transplant, after cytoreduction. Unmatched junction bases numbered 15, after V lost 10 bases and J lost 5 bases. From germline, CDR1 is MDHEN and CDR2 SYDVKM. There are 16 residues in the CDR3. The repertoire was sequenced with immunoSEQ multiplex PCR; TCRdb's copy has only in-frame clones and lacks some. Here the sample spans some 45,000 clones, around 80% being singletons. Sequencing was performed on peripheral blood mononuclear cells, taken before stem cell transplant. The chain employs TRBV28 and TRBJ2-2; 8 positions agree with TRBD1. This TCR was sampled from a man in his fifties or sixties with myelodysplastic syndrome. Some clones in this sample may be carry-over from other donors' samples. As DNA, the CDR3 is TGTGCCACCAGGGCGGCTACAGGGGGAAGGACCGGGGAGCTGTTTTTT. Its protein product is CATRAATGGRTGELFF.